This T cell receptor (beta chain) is drawn from a study of T-cell memory formation after mild COVID-19. On the study more broadly: TCR clusters showed largely donor specificity.

This clonotype was seen only a few times. Germline trimming cut 6 bases from V and 0 bases from J; bases unmatched to any gene: 3. This CDR3 is built from 14 residues. Germline V gene sequence: CDR1 MDHEN, CDR2 SYDVKM. A single record per CDR3 protein comes from TCRdb applying MiXCR to the 5' RACE reads. Of over 120,000 distinct CDR3 sequences listed, roughly 19% were seen once; the top ten hold about 2.3%. The receptor's source is an adult woman who had mild COVID-19 (a few samples of this study predate the infection). Cell type and time point are not known. Sample: PBMCs or a T cell subset sorted from them (not recorded which). This rearrangement joins TRBV28 to TRBJ2-3, with 7 bases that match TRBD2. For the CDR3, the DNA is TGTGCCAGCAGACTAGCGCTTAGCACAGATACGCAGTATTTT. Translated: CASRLALSTDTQYF. Supplemented by reference TRBV28 and TRBJ2-3, the full variable domain reads DVKVTQSSRYLVKRTGEKVFLECVQDMDHENMFWYRQDPGLGLRLIYFSYDVKMKEKGDIPEGYSVSREKKERFSLILESASTNQTSMYLCASRLALSTDTQYFGPGTRLTVL.